A selection of T cell receptor beta chains follows, all from one sample in a study of CD8 T cells in Susac syndrome. TCRdb reprocessed the immunoSEQ multiplex PCR reads with MiXCR, giving one entry per CDR3 protein. The sample contains 350,000 to 550,000 distinct CDR3 sequences, more than 70% of which appear only once. The sample comprised CD8+ T cells from PBMCs. The receptor set was obtained from a human donor with multiple sclerosis. The CDR3 runs from the conserved cysteine through the conserved F or W. Fields, in order: D gene, clone size, J gene, V gene, CDR3 DNA, CDR3 protein. A D gene is named only where the DNA matches it firmly. Size is omitted from some rows. Given values are once, few, many or a class for expanded clones.

NA,NA,TRBJ2-3,TRBV6-5,TGTGCCAGCAGTCGTCCGTACACAGATACGCAGTATTTT,CASSRPYTDTQYF
NA,NA,TRBJ1-5,TRBV11-2,TGTGCCAGCAGCATGACAGATAGCAATCAGCCCCAGCATTTT,CASSMTDSNQPQHF
NA,NA,TRBJ2-2,TRBV20-1,TGCAGTGCTATGAGCAGGGAAAATTGGGCCGGGGAGCTGTTTTTT,CSAMSRENWAGELFF
TRBD2,NA,TRBJ2-2,TRBV30,TGTGCCTGGAGTGTACGTAGCGGGAGGCACACCGGGGAGCTGTTTTTT,CAWSVRSGRHTGELFF
NA,once,TRBJ2-7,TRBV15,TGTGCCACCAGCTTGTCTAACTACGAGCAGTACTTC,CATSLSNYEQYF
TRBD1,once,TRBJ1-1,TRBV13,TGTGCCAGCAGCTCGGACAGGGAGATGTTGATCCTCATGAACACTGAAGCTTTCTTT,CASSSDREMLILMNTEAFF
NA,few,TRBJ2-3,TRBV6-1,TGTGCCAGCACCTTACTGCCAGTGAATACGCAGTATTTT,CASTLLPVNTQYF
NA,NA,TRBJ1-2,TRBV30,TGTGCCTGGAGTGGCGGAGGGCTGGACTATGGCTACACCTTC,CAWSGGGLDYGYTF
TRBD1,NA,TRBJ1-2,TRBV2,TGTGCCAGCAGCGACTCCAGGACAGGCTACTATGGCTACACCTTC,CASSDSRTGYYGYTF
NA,NA,TRBJ2-5,TRBV5-4,TGTGCCAGCAGCCCGGGACGTAATCAAGAGACCCAGTACTTC,CASSPGRNQETQYF
NA,NA,TRBJ2-1,TRBV6-1,TGTGCCAGCCCAGGACAGTCCAATGAGCAGTTCTTC,CASPGQSNEQFF
NA,NA,TRBJ2-2,TRBV6-5,TGTGCCAGCAGTTACTCGTGGGGGAACGCGAACACCGGGGAGCTTTTTTTT,CASSYSWGNANTGELFF
NA,once,TRBJ1-5,TRBV2,TGTGCCAGCAGTGAGTACAGGGCGGGCAATCAGCCCCAGCATTTT,CASSEYRAGNQPQHF
TRBD2,NA,TRBJ2-3,TRBV4-1,TGCGCCAGCAGCCAAGATCCCCGCGGGGGGGGCGCAGATACGCAGTATTTT,CASSQDPRGGGADTQYF
NA,NA,TRBJ2-7,TRBV4-1,TGCGCCAGCAGCCTCTGGGTTAACTCCTACGAGCAGTACTTC,CASSLWVNSYEQYF
TRBD1,NA,TRBJ1-6,TRBV27,TGTGCCAGCAGTCCTTTAAAAGACGACAGGGACCCTTATTATTCACCCCTCCACTTT,CASSPLKDDRDPYYSPLHF
NA,NA,TRBJ2-7,TRBV11-2,TGTGCCAGCAGCTTATTCGGCGGGAACTCCTACGAGCAGTACTTC,CASSLFGGNSYEQYF
NA,NA,TRBJ2-5,TRBV28,TGTGCCAGCAGTTTTGATAAATGGACAGAAGAAGAGACCCAGTACTTC,CASSFDKWTEEETQYF
TRBD2,NA,TRBJ2-1,TRBV11-2,TGTGCCAGCAGCTTAGAACTAGCGGGGGTCTCCTACAATGAGCAGTTCTTC,CASSLELAGVSYNEQFF
NA,NA,TRBJ2-1,TRBV6-5,TGTGCCAGCAGCCCCCCGGGGGTGGTTTCTGAGCAGTTCTTC,CASSPPGVVSEQFF
TRBD2,once,TRBJ2-1,TRBV19,TGTGCCAGTAGTCGAGTTGCGGGAGGATACAATGAGCAGTTCTTC,CASSRVAGGYNEQFF
TRBD1,NA,TRBJ1-3,TRBV29-1,TGCAGCGTTGAAGCTCCGGGACAGGGTATAGGTACCATATATTTT,CSVEAPGQGIGTIYF
NA,NA,TRBJ2-7,TRBV12-3/TRBV12-4,TGTGCCAGCAGTTCGCTACCCATCCAGGGGGAGGGCTACTACGAGCAGTACTTC,CASSSLPIQGEGYYEQYF
NA,NA,TRBJ1-2,TRBV29-1,TGCAGCGCCCGGGACGGCGCTAACTATGGCTACACCTTC,CSARDGANYGYTF
NA,few,TRBJ1-1,TRBV5-4,TGTGCCAGCAGCTTGTACAGGAACACTGAAGCTTTCTTT,CASSLYRNTEAFF
TRBD2,once,TRBJ2-3,TRBV4-1,TGCGCCAGCAGCCAAGAGTATCTAGCGGGAGGAGGATTTGATACGCAGTATTTT,CASSQEYLAGGGFDTQYF
NA,NA,TRBJ2-2,TRBV27,TGTGCCAGCAGTTCCAGGGGTTCCGGGGAGCTGTTTTTT,CASSSRGSGELFF
NA,NA,TRBJ1-2,TRBV11-2,TGTGCCAGCAGCTCTAGACCGGCCTATGGCTACACCTTC,CASSSRPAYGYTF
NA,NA,TRBJ2-7,TRBV6-1,TGTGCCAGCAATGAGAACTCCTACGAGCAGTACTTC,CASNENSYEQYF
TRBD1,NA,TRBJ2-7,TRBV11-2,TGTGCCAGCAGCTTAGATTTGGGGGACAGAAAGTCCTACGAGCAGTACTTC,CASSLDLGDRKSYEQYF
TRBD2,NA,TRBJ2-4,TRBV7-8,TGTGCCAGCAGCCTGGGGAGGGCCCAAGCCAAAAACATTCAGTACTTC,CASSLGRAQAKNIQYF
TRBD1,once,TRBJ1-1,TRBV7-9,TGTGCCAGCAGCCTTGTACAGGGGGACGGCACTGAAGCTTTCTTT,CASSLVQGDGTEAFF
NA,NA,TRBJ2-3,TRBV4-2,TGTGCCAGCAGCCGAGCCCTAACTAGCACAGATACGCAGTATTTT,CASSRALTSTDTQYF
NA,NA,TRBJ1-4,TRBV30,TGTGCCTGGAATGAGCGATGGGACACCTCAACTAATGAAAAACTGTTTTTT,CAWNERWDTSTNEKLFF
NA,NA,TRBJ1-1,TRBV7-9,TGTGCCAGCAGCTTATATGGCGCGTCAGGAGCTTTCTTT,CASSLYGASGAFF
NA,NA,TRBJ1-1,TRBV2,TGTGCCAGCAGCAGGGTGAAGGGGGGTTTCACTGAAGCTTTCTTT,CASSRVKGGFTEAFF
TRBD2,NA,TRBJ2-7,TRBV7-9,TGTGCCAGCAGCTTAGTGGTTAGCGGGTTCTACGAGCAGTACTTC,CASSLVVSGFYEQYF
NA,NA,TRBJ1-1,TRBV19,TGTGCCAGTAGTACGGGGGTGGAGGACACTGAAGCTTTCTTT,CASSTGVEDTEAFF
NA,NA,TRBJ1-1,TRBV7-9,TGTGCCAGCAGCGGGGAGATGACCTCAATGAACACTGAAGCTTTCTTT,CASSGEMTSMNTEAFF
TRBD1,NA,TRBJ2-7,TRBV20-1,TGCAGTGCTAGAGTTTGGGACAGGGGCGCCTACGAGCAGTACTTC,CSARVWDRGAYEQYF
NA,NA,TRBJ2-1,TRBV7-9,TGTGCCAGCAGCTTTGAGGGTAGGACCGAGCAGTTCTTC,CASSFEGRTEQFF
TRBD1,NA,TRBJ1-1,TRBV29-1,TGCAGCGCCCCGGGACAGGGGCCTGGGGGAGCTTTCTTT,CSAPGQGPGGAFF
NA,NA,TRBJ1-1,TRBV5-6,TGTGCCAGCAGCTCAACAGGGAGCATTGAAGCTTTCTTT,CASSSTGSIEAFF
TRBD1,NA,TRBJ2-1,TRBV5-1,TGCGCCAGCAGCTTGGCCCGGGGACAGGGGTCCCCTGAGCAGTTCTTC,CASSLARGQGSPEQFF
TRBD1,NA,TRBJ1-4,TRBV15,TGTGCCACCAGCAGAGACCTGGACAGGGTTAATGAAAAACTGTTTTTT,CATSRDLDRVNEKLFF
NA,NA,TRBJ2-1,TRBV5-1,TGCGCCAGCAGCTTGGACGGCGGGGCGAGCTCCTACAATGAGCAGTTCTTC,CASSLDGGASSYNEQFF
TRBD2,NA,TRBJ2-2,TRBV5-6,TGTGCCAGCAGCTTGGCCCCTAGCGGGAGTGCCGGGGAGCTGTTTTTT,CASSLAPSGSAGELFF
NA,NA,TRBJ1-1,TRBV27,TGTGCCAGCAGTTTATCCAGGGCAGGGGTTGCTTTCTTT,CASSLSRAGVAFF
TRBD1,NA,TRBJ2-1,TRBV12-3/TRBV12-4,TGTGCCAGCAGGGCCGACAGGGGGCCGGGCAATGAGCAGTTCTTC,CASRADRGPGNEQFF
TRBD1,NA,TRBJ1-5,TRBV4-1,TGCGCCAGCAGCCAAGAGCTAGGACAGGTCAATCAGCCCCAGCATTTT,CASSQELGQVNQPQHF
NA,NA,TRBJ1-2,TRBV20-1,TGCAGTGCTAGAGCGACAGGCGCCGACTATGGCTACACCTTC,CSARATGADYGYTF
NA,NA,TRBJ2-7,TRBV11-3,TGTGCCAGCAGCCCCGGACCCTCCGACGAGCAGTACTTC,CASSPGPSDEQYF
NA,NA,TRBJ1-1,TRBV4-1,TGCGCCAGCAGCCAGAACGCAGGGTTGGGCACTGAAGCTTTCTTT,CASSQNAGLGTEAFF
NA,NA,TRBJ1-2,TRBV3-1,TGTGCCAGCAGCTTTTCGACAACTAACTATGGCTACACCTTC,CASSFSTTNYGYTF
TRBD1,NA,TRBJ2-1,TRBV27,TGTGCCAGCAGTTGGGGACAGGGGACCGTCGAGCAGTTCTTC,CASSWGQGTVEQFF
NA,NA,TRBJ1-1,TRBV15,TGTGCCACCAGCAGAGATTTGGGGTTTGGCACTGAAGCTTTCTTT,CATSRDLGFGTEAFF
NA,NA,TRBJ2-7,TRBV7-2,TGTGCCAGCAGCGCCTTGTGGAGTCGTGACTACGAGCAGTACTTC,CASSALWSRDYEQYF
TRBD1,NA,TRBJ2-5,TRBV7-3,TGTGCCAGCAGCTTCACAGGGGGAGAGACCCAGTACTTC,CASSFTGGETQYF
TRBD1,NA,TRBJ1-1,TRBV4-1,TGCGCCAGCAGCCAAACCGGGACAGGCCTTCGGAACACTGAAGCTTTCTTT,CASSQTGTGLRNTEAFF
TRBD1,NA,TRBJ2-7,TRBV30,TGTGCCTGGAGTTCCAGGGGGTCGTTCTCCTACGAGCAGTACTTC,CAWSSRGSFSYEQYF